These 6 T cell receptor beta chains were all obtained from the same sample, sequenced in a study of CD8+CD57+ T cells in acquired aplastic anemia. According to the study, genomic DNA was the template for TCR beta VDJ and CDR3 profiling. One entry per CDR3 protein, called by TCRdb with MiXCR from the reads. This sample yields 33,000 or so distinct CDR3 sequences, of which 75% to 85% are seen a single time; approximately 24% belongs to the top ten. The material sequenced was sorted CD4+, CD8+, or CD8+CD57+ T cells (not recorded which) from PBMCs. The receptors originated from a human donor in good health, serving as a control.

The J gene is TRBJ2-2, the V gene TRBV7-8, with D perhaps given as TRBD1 or TRBD2 (5 bases each). Germline V lookup: CDR1 SGHVS, CDR2 FQNEAQ. V shed 5 bases and J shed 1 base, with 17 bases lying between them. The CDR3 has 17 residues. The CDR3 sequence is CASSLHPKGRNTGELFF. The CDR3 DNA is TGTGCCAGCAGCCTTCACCCTAAGGGGAGGAACACCGGGGAGCTGTTTTTT.

The J gene is TRBJ2-3, the V gene TRBV9, with D possibly TRBD2 on 5 matching bases. The CDR3 length is 16 residues. Germline loops: CDR1 SGDLS, CDR2 YYNGEE. Trimming pared 0 bases from V and 3 bases from J, leaving 14 bases between. CDR3 region: CASSVGGDAWTDTQYF. As DNA, the CDR3 is TGTGCCAGCAGCGTAGGGGGAGACGCGTGGACAGATACGCAGTATTTT.

The genes are TRBV12-3 or TRBV12-4 and TRBJ1-5, with a weak D call TRBD1 (5 bases). The CDR3 has 13 amino acids. The V gene lost 5 bases and the J gene lost 7 bases, with 12 bases spanning the gap. The CDR3 nucleotides are TGTGCCAGCAGTGACAGAGGCGGGCAGCCCCAGCATTTT. It is translated as CASSDRGGQPQHF.

This clonotype has just a few counts. The CDR3 region has the DNA TGTGCCACCAGCAGAGGACAGGGAGGGGAAGCTTTCTTT. Translation: CATSRGQGGEAFF. The chain recombines TRBV15 with TRBJ1-1; TRBD1 agrees at 7 bases. Germline-derived CDR1 and CDR2 are LNHNV and YYDKDF (reference sequence). This CDR3 spans 13 amino acids. J was trimmed by 8 bases and V by 1 base; bases with no gene match: 4.

This clonotype showed up many times. CDR3 sequence reads: CASSLEGGYTDTQYF. As DNA, the CDR3 is TGCGCCAGCAGCTTGGAGGGGGGTTACACAGATACGCAGTATTTT. The genes are TRBV5-1 and TRBJ2-3; D may be TRBD1 or TRBD2 (6 bases each). The germline CDR1 and CDR2 sequences are SGHRS and YFSETQ. Between the trimmed V and J ends, which lost 0 bases and 2 bases, there was a span of 10 bases. The length of the CDR3 is 15 residues.

This rearrangement joins TRBV20-1 to TRBJ1-2, with TRBD1 identical over 10 bases. V gave up 3 bases and J gave up 0 bases; unmatched junction bases: 4. Germline assignment: CDR1 DFQATT and CDR2 SNEGSKA (reference sequence). This CDR3 region has 15 residues. The CDR3 loop is CSASPGQGTNYGYTF. CDR3 DNA: TGCAGTGCTAGCCCGGGACAGGGGACTAACTATGGCTACACCTTC.